A selection of T cell receptor beta chains follows, all from one sample in a study of T cell repertoires in cytomegalovirus infection. TCRdb fed the reads into MiXCR, producing one record per CDR3 protein. The sample comprises approximately 130,000 distinct CDR3 sequences, roughly a quarter of which are singletons, and roughly 35% rests with the top ten. Their target antigens are unknown. Sample: PBMCs, sequenced either directly or after in vitro stimulation (not recorded which). These receptors were collected from a human donor in good health (CMV status not recorded). Some clones in this sample may be carry-over from other donors' samples. The CDR3 runs from the conserved cysteine through the conserved F or W. D genes are given only for firm matches. For some rows the clone size is stated as once, few or many, or as a class when expanded; others skip it.

j_call,d_call,clone_size,v_call,cdr3_nt,cdr3_aa
TRBJ2-2,-,few,TRBV19,TGTGCCAGTATTTCGGGAGAAGGCACCGGGGAGCTGTTTTTT,CASISGEGTGELFF
TRBJ2-1,TRBD2,-,TRBV6-1,TGTGCCAGCAGCCGGCTAGCGGGAGGGCGAAATGAGCAGTTCTTC,CASSRLAGGRNEQFF
TRBJ2-5,-,many,TRBV7-2,TGTGCCAGCAGCTTAGGTATCTCCAGGGAACGAGAGACCCAGTACTTC,CASSLGISRERETQYF
TRBJ2-3,-,many,TRBV7-2,TGTGCCAGCAGCTTATACGGGGGCGCAGATACGCAGTATTTT,CASSLYGGADTQYF
TRBJ1-1,-,few,TRBV7-9,TGTGCCAGCAGTTGGCAGAACACTGAAGCTTTCTTT,CASSWQNTEAFF
TRBJ2-1,-,-,TRBV24-1,TGTGCCACCAGTGATGGCCCCCATCCCTACAATGAGCAGTTCTTC,CATSDGPHPYNEQFF
TRBJ1-6,-,many,TRBV28,TGTGCCAGCGGAGGGACGGTTGATAATTCACCCCTCCACTTT,CASGGTVDNSPLHF
TRBJ2-3,TRBD1,few,TRBV7-2,TGTGCCAGCAGCCGACAGGGGGCTAGAGATACGCAGTATTTT,CASSRQGARDTQYF
TRBJ1-4,-,-,TRBV12-3/TRBV12-4,TGTGCCAGCAGTCTGAGGGCGGGGTTTACTAATGAAAAACTGTTTTTT,CASSLRAGFTNEKLFF
TRBJ2-2,-,-,TRBV19,TGTGCCAGTAGTATAGATCGGGGAGGCTACACCGGGGAGCTGTTTTTT,CASSIDRGGYTGELFF
TRBJ1-5,TRBD1,many,TRBV7-2,TGTGCCAGCAGCACCGGACAGGTTGGCAATCAGCCCCAGCATTTT,CASSTGQVGNQPQHF
TRBJ2-5,-,-,TRBV5-1,TGCGCCAGCAGCTTCCGGGGTCCCGAGACCCAGTACTTC,CASSFRGPETQYF
TRBJ1-2,TRBD1,-,TRBV28,TGTGCCACCGCTTCCGGGGACAGGTACTATGGCTACACCTTC,CATASGDRYYGYTF
TRBJ2-2,-,-,TRBV7-2,TGTGCCAGCAGTCTTCAGGGAAGGGGGACGAACACCGGGGAGCTGTTTTTT,CASSLQGRGTNTGELFF
TRBJ1-5,-,many,TRBV4-3,TGCGCCAGCAGCCAGGGAAGTGGGGTGCAGCCCCAGCATTTT,CASSQGSGVQPQHF
TRBJ2-1,-,-,TRBV5-1,TGCGCCAGCAGCCCATATTTACTAACCTACAATGAGCAGTTCTTC,CASSPYLLTYNEQFF
TRBJ1-1,TRBD1,few,TRBV12-3/TRBV12-4,TGTGCCAGCAGCTGGACAGGGTTCACTGAAGCTTTCTTT,CASSWTGFTEAFF
TRBJ2-3,-,-,TRBV30,TGTGCCTGGAGGTCCGCAGATACGCAGTATTTT,CAWRSADTQYF
TRBJ1-3,-,many,TRBV6-5,TGTGCCAGCAGTTACTCTATTAGCCAGGAGCACTCTGGAAACACCATATATTTT,CASSYSISQEHSGNTIYF
TRBJ2-1,-,few,TRBV19,TGTGCCAGTAGTCCCCAGGGGCCCGACAATGAGCAGTTCTTC,CASSPQGPDNEQFF
TRBJ2-2,-,-,TRBV2,TGTGCCAGCAGCGAGGAATACACCGGGGAGCTGTTTTTT,CASSEEYTGELFF
TRBJ2-4,-,-,TRBV6-2/TRBV6-3,TGTGCCAGCAGTTACCCCCTACCCAGAGGAAACATTCAGTACTTC,CASSYPLPRGNIQYF
TRBJ1-4,-,-,TRBV12-5,TGTGCTAGTGGTCAAACAACAGGGATCGTTGAAAAACTGTTTTTT,CASGQTTGIVEKLFF
TRBJ1-3,-,-,TRBV29-1,TGCAGCGTCCTTAGAGGGGGTAACACCATATATTTT,CSVLRGGNTIYF
TRBJ1-6,-,few,TRBV18,TGTGCCAGCTCACCAGTCCCCCCAGGGGACTCACCCCTCCACTTT,CASSPVPPGDSPLHF
TRBJ2-7,-,-,TRBV4-1,TGCACCAGCAGCCAAGTACGAGGGCCGGGATTAACCTACGAGCAGTACTTC,CTSSQVRGPGLTYEQYF
TRBJ2-3,-,many,TRBV12-3/TRBV12-4,TGTGCCAGCAGTACCCTGAGGGGGGATACGCAGTATTTT,CASSTLRGDTQYF
TRBJ2-5,-,few,TRBV6-6,TGTGCCAGCAGTTACTCGGCCGCTAGGGAAGAGACCCAGTACTTC,CASSYSAAREETQYF
TRBJ2-3,-,many,TRBV7-2,TGTGCCAGCAGCTTAGTTACAGGCTCCACAGATACGCAGTATTTT,CASSLVTGSTDTQYF
TRBJ1-5,-,-,TRBV5-5,TGTGCCAGCAGCTTGAGGGGGGTATATAGCAATCAGCCCCAGCATTTT,CASSLRGVYSNQPQHF
TRBJ1-1,-,few,TRBV12-3/TRBV12-4,TGTGCCAGCAGCCCCACGCGGGTAGGGACTGAAGCTTTCTTT,CASSPTRVGTEAFF
TRBJ2-5,TRBD2,many,TRBV7-6,TGTGCCAGCAGCTTAGACCGGGAGGTTTTGGGACAAGAGACCCAGTACTTC,CASSLDREVLGQETQYF
TRBJ2-1,-,-,TRBV12-5,TGTGCTAGTGGTTTGGTAGGGGGGACCTCCTACAATGAGCAGTTCTTC,CASGLVGGTSYNEQFF
TRBJ2-2,-,many,TRBV11-2,TGTGCCAGCAGCACCAGAGGGACCCAAAACACGGCCGGGGAGCTGTTTTTT,CASSTRGTQNTAGELFF
TRBJ2-5,-,few,TRBV7-9,TGTGCCAGCAGCCCGCTCCCCGAGACCCAGTACTTC,CASSPLPETQYF
TRBJ1-6,-,-,TRBV7-6,TGTGCCAGCAGCCTAGAGCCGACAGGCCGCTTTGCGGGTAATTCACCCCTCCACTTT,CASSLEPTGRFAGNSPLHF
TRBJ2-7,TRBD1,-,TRBV19,TGTGCCAGTGGGCCGACAGGGGGCTACGAGCAGTACTTC,CASGPTGGYEQYF
TRBJ1-5,-,few,TRBV7-2,TGTGCCAGCAGCTCCGGGACGAGGTATAGCAATCAGCCCCAGCATTTT,CASSSGTRYSNQPQHF
TRBJ1-2,-,-,TRBV7-8,TGTGCCAGCAGCTTTGACGGGACGTATGATCCCTATGGCTACACCTTC,CASSFDGTYDPYGYTF
TRBJ1-1,-,-,TRBV19,TGTGCCAGTGGGACCCTTCACGGGCGTACTGAAGCTTTCTTT,CASGTLHGRTEAFF
TRBJ1-1,-,few,TRBV7-2,TGTGCCAGCAGCTTTTCTATGACTGAAGCTTTCTTT,CASSFSMTEAFF
TRBJ1-4,-,-,TRBV6-2/TRBV6-3,TGTGCCAGCAGCTCCAACCCGGACGAAAAACTGTTTTTT,CASSSNPDEKLFF
TRBJ1-1,TRBD1,few,TRBV12-3/TRBV12-4,TGTGCCAGCAGCTTAAGGACAGGGTATGAAGCTTTCTTT,CASSLRTGYEAFF
TRBJ2-3,-,many,TRBV7-2,TGTGCCAGCAGCAAGACCCCCTCGGGCACAGATACGCAGTATTTT,CASSKTPSGTDTQYF
TRBJ2-3,TRBD1,once,TRBV6-2/TRBV6-3,TGTACCAGCAACACAGGGGCCTCCACAGATACGCAGTATTTT,CTSNTGASTDTQYF
TRBJ2-5,-,-,TRBV12-3/TRBV12-4,TGTGCCAGCAGTTTATTCGCCAAAGAAGAGACCCAGTACTTC,CASSLFAKEETQYF
TRBJ2-5,-,few,TRBV7-2,TGTGCCAGCAGCTACGACGTGGAGTCTGGGGAGACCCAGTACTTC,CASSYDVESGETQYF
TRBJ2-7,TRBD1,many,TRBV7-8,TGTGCCAGCAGCTTAGAGAGACAGGGGAGTAGCTACGAGCAGTACTTC,CASSLERQGSSYEQYF
TRBJ2-7,-,few,TRBV27,TGTGCCAGCAGTCCTCAGGGGCCCTACGAGCAGTACTTC,CASSPQGPYEQYF
TRBJ2-3,-,many,TRBV12-3/TRBV12-4,TGTGCCAGCAGTTTGGTCGTCGGGTCCCACTCTAGCACAGATACGCAGTATTTT,CASSLVVGSHSSTDTQYF
TRBJ2-1,-,-,TRBV2,TGTGCCAGCATGGGGGGAAATAATGAGCAGTTCTTC,CASMGGNNEQFF
TRBJ1-1,-,-,TRBV2,TGTGCCAGAAGCAGGGGCGCGAACACTGAAGCTTTCTTT,CARSRGANTEAFF
TRBJ2-1,-,-,TRBV6-2/TRBV6-3,TGTGCCAGCAGAAGAAGCGGCGGAAACAATGAGCAGTTCTTC,CASRRSGGNNEQFF
TRBJ2-2,TRBD1,few,TRBV6-2/TRBV6-3,TGTGCCAGCAGTCGGACAGGGTTGGTGTTTTTT,CASSRTGLVFF
TRBJ1-1,-,-,TRBV30,TGTGCCTGGAGCCATCCCGGGACACTGAACACTGAAGCTTTCTTT,CAWSHPGTLNTEAFF
TRBJ1-1,-,-,TRBV7-9,TGTGCCAGCAGCCTCGGGGGTGGGGGAAACACTGAAGCTTTCTTT,CASSLGGGGNTEAFF